This T cell receptor (beta chain) was recovered during a study of cytomegalovirus exposure and HLA in healthy donors. A multiplex PCR was run with 60 Vbeta primers and 13 Jbeta primers. Sequenced by immunoSEQ multiplex PCR; TCRdb stores in-frame clones only, minus some. The sample holds some 160,000 clones, roughly two thirds seen once. This clone was detected once. Sequenced: PBMCs. The sequence was collected from a woman aged 18 to 35 in good health and CMV-seropositive.

CDR3 sequence reads: CASSRASGTGRFSGNTEAFF. DNA of the CDR3: TGTGCCAGCAGCCGAGCTTCGGGGACAGGTAGGTTCTCGGGTAACACTGAAGCTTTCTTT. This chain connects TRBV4-2 to TRBJ1-1, with 8 bases fitting TRBD1. The CDR3 covers 20 residues. V gave up 4 bases and J gave up 2 bases; unmatched junction bases: 21. Germline V gene sequence: CDR1 LGHNA, CDR2 YNFKEQ.